The clone carrying this T cell receptor beta chain was detected only a few times. Its specificity is unknown. TCRdb reprocessed the 5' RACE reads with MiXCR, giving one entry per CDR3 protein. The sample has 80,000 to 100,000 distinct CDR3 sequences, about 5.6% seen once; the top ten hold 7.9%. The data are from a study of neurological immune-mediated disorders. General study findings and limits: There was no clinical or MRI feature that was associated with the multiple sclerosis repertoire cluster. No CDR3 amino acid sequences recurred among expanded clones across subjects, suggesting private repertoires in all groups.

As for time point: longitudinal time-point 2. Germline-derived CDR1 and CDR2 are MNHNS and SASEGT. This CDR3 contains 15 residues. The trim removed 2 bases at V and 4 bases at J, leaving 1 base unmatched. This chain links TRBV6-1 with TRBJ2-3; the match to TRBD2 covers 12 bases. The sequence came from a woman aged 55-69 years with multiple sclerosis. Sequenced sample: PBMCs. The CDR3 is CASSELAGGPDTQYF. The CDR3 nucleotides are TGTGCCAGCAGTGAACTAGCGGGGGGGCCAGATACGCAGTATTTT.